The 10 T cell receptor beta chains presented below share a single source sample, sequenced in a study of cytomegalovirus exposure and HLA in healthy donors. The PCR used 60 Vbeta and 13 Jbeta primers. Only in-frame clones appear in the TCRdb table, and some are missing; sequencing was by immunoSEQ multiplex PCR. The data show some 100,000 clones, with 60% to 80% seen just once and about 4.9% held by the top ten. What was sequenced was PBMCs. These receptors were taken from a woman younger than 35 in good health and CMV-seropositive.

This clone occurred once. This rearrangement joins TRBV27 to TRBJ2-7; TRBD2 matches at 10 bases. The V segment lost 5 bases and the J segment 0 bases; nucleotides outside the gene matches: 4. Per germline, CDR1 MNHEY and CDR2 SMNVEV (reference sequence). This CDR3 contains 15 residues. The CDR3 spells CASSSQREGSYEQYF. CDR3 sequence (DNA): TGTGCCAGCAGTAGCCAGCGGGAGGGCTCCTACGAGCAGTACTTC.

The chain joins TRBV6-4 to TRBJ2-1; 7 bases map to TRBD2. The CDR3 covers 16 residues. Trimming took 2 bases from V and 14 from J; bases not matched to a gene: 18. Germline V gene data show CDR1 as MRHNA and CDR2 as SNTAGT. CDR3 residues: CASSDVASGPYRVEFF. Written as DNA, the CDR3 is TGTGCCAGCAGTGACGTGGCTAGCGGTCCCTACCGAGTGGAGTTCTTC.

The chain joins TRBV7-2 to TRBJ1-1; 7 bases are a match to TRBD1. The germline gives CDR1 SGHTA, CDR2 FQGNSA. The CDR3 runs to 13 residues. V was clipped by 5 bases and J by 5 bases; unmatched bases: 5. For the CDR3, the DNA is TGTGCCAGCAGCCTCACAGGGGATACTGAAGCTTTCTTT. Its translation is CASSLTGDTEAFF.

The chain carries TRBV6-5 and TRBJ1-2, with D perhaps TRBD1 (6 bases). CDR1 MNHEY and CDR2 SVGAGI come from the germline V gene. V was cut by 8 bases and J by 0 bases, with 16 bases left in between. The CDR3 length is 15 residues. The CDR3 region has the DNA TGTGCCAGCCAAACGGGGGGGCACGCTAACTATGGCTACACCTTC. It codes for CASQTGGHANYGYTF.

The chain employs TRBV4-2 and TRBJ2-7; 11 bases map to TRBD2. Looked up from germline, CDR1 is LGHNA and CDR2 is YNFKEQ. The J segment lost 3 bases and the V segment lost 2 bases, leaving 3 bases of the junction unmatched. CDR3 length: 15 amino acids. The CDR3 here is CASSQLAGGFYEQYF. DNA of the CDR3: TGTGCCAGCAGCCAACTAGCGGGAGGTTTCTACGAGCAGTACTTC.

Here the CDR3 DNA reads TGTGCCAGCCAAATGGGGCTAGCGGGATGGGAGACCCAGTACTTC. Its protein is CASQMGLAGWETQYF. J is TRBJ2-5 and V is TRBV6-5; 9 nucleotides align to TRBD2. Germline V gives CDR1 MNHEY, CDR2 SVGAGI. With V trimmed by 8 bases and J by 5 bases, 12 bases remained unmatched. This CDR3 has 15 amino acids.

This sequence joins TRBV5-4 and TRBJ2-5, with a weak D call TRBD2 (6 bases). The length of the CDR3 is 14 residues. CDR1 is SGHNT and CDR2 is YYREEE in the germline V gene (reference sequence). Trimming took 6 bases from V and 4 from J, leaving 16 bases between them. This CDR3 reads CASTGGGLAETQYF. The CDR3 nucleotides are TGTGCCAGCACGGGTGGAGGGTTAGCAGAGACCCAGTACTTC. Supplemented by reference TRBV5-4 and TRBJ2-5, the full variable domain reads ETGVTQSPTHLIKTRGQQVTLRCSSQSGHNTVSWYQQALGQGPQFIFQYYREEENGRGNFPPRFSGLQFPNYSSELNVNALELDDSALYLCASTGGGLAETQYFGPGTRLLVL.

The sample holds one count of this clone. The gene calls are TRBV7-2 and TRBJ2-7; D unresolved. The CDR3 length is 12 residues. The V gene's germline CDR1 is SGHTA and CDR2 FQGNSA. V was pared by 8 bases and J by 7 bases, with 15 bases between. CDR3 sequence reads: CASSNKMREQYF. CDR3 nucleotides: TGTGCCAGCTCCAATAAGATGAGGGAGCAGTACTTC.

The chain has TRBV9 and TRBJ1-2, with D perhaps TRBD1 (5 bases). The CDR3 sequence is 15 residues long. Germline CDR1 is SGDLS and CDR2 is YYNGEE. Deletions cut 4 bases from V and 3 bases from J, with 16 bases between. CDR3 coding DNA: TGTGCCAGCAGCACCCCGGGAGGGGTAGACTATGGCTACACCTTC. Translated: CASSTPGGVDYGYTF.

The chain is built from TRBV28 and TRBJ2-5, with D possibly being TRBD1 (5 bases). The DNA end favors TRBJ2-7, so the J call may be wrong. In germline, CDR1 is MDHEN, CDR2 SYDVKM. The CDR3 consists of 14 residues. As DNA, the CDR3 is TGTGCCAGCAGTTTTATCAGGGCCCCCTACGAGCAGTACTTC. Translated: CASSFIRAPYEQYF.